This paragraph covers one T cell receptor beta chain sequence. Original handling: Reference gene primer amplification gave estimated nucleated cell counts. Assay: immunoSEQ multiplex PCR; the TCRdb copy retains only in-frame clones and omits some. The V and J calls and clone size were taken over from that table, and D and trimming were inferred from the DNA. Among around 310,000 clones listed, around nine tenths were seen once. This sample is part of a study of blood T cell repertoires in COVID-19. Whole-study context: COVID-19 samples, acute and convalescent, were from the United States, Italy and Spain. PBMCs, B-cell-depleted T cells, or T cells provided the cDNA or gDNA that made up the material.

Germline V gives CDR1 ENHRY, CDR2 SYGVKD. The CDR3 length is 12 residues. Trimming shortened V by 3 bases and J by 9 bases, and 9 bases separated the two germline ends. Sequencing input: peripheral blood. V and J are TRBV10-3 and TRBJ2-1; perhaps TRBD2 as D (6 bases). The receptor was isolated from a woman between 50 and 59 years old with active or convalescent COVID-19. The CDR3 reads CAISEREFEQFF. The DNA of the CDR3 is TGTGCCATCAGTGAACGGGAGTTTGAGCAGTTCTTC.